The clone carrying this T cell receptor (beta chain) appeared a few times. The antigen is undetermined. The record originates from a study of beta chain features in type 1 diabetes. Whole-study findings and limits: The study found moderately but significantly shorter TCRB CDR3s in all four CD4+ subsets of Type 1 diabetes patients. Type 1 diabetes patients had fewer VDJ junction insertions and more deletions.

The CDR3 covers 15 residues. The ends were cut back, 3 bases at V and 4 bases at J, with 13 bases in the middle. Germline CDR1 is LNHDA and CDR2 is SQIVND (reference sequence). Expressed TCRB transcripts were sequenced because the entire RNA isolate underwent reverse transcription. Sequenced by immunoSEQ multiplex PCR; TCRdb stores in-frame clones only, minus some. The sample records 600,000 to 650,000 clones, less than 20% being singletons. The sequencing sample was made of naive CD4+ T cells from blood. The chain is built from TRBV19 and TRBJ2-1; the D gene is possibly TRBD2 (6 bases). This clonotype was obtained from a man in his late teens or twenties in good health. The CDR3 DNA reads as TGTGCCAGTAGTATTGCACTAGCCGTTTACAATGAGCAGTTCTTC. Protein product: CASSIALAVYNEQFF.